A selection of T cell receptor beta chains follows, all from one sample in a study of shared clonotypes between healthy human individuals. Sequencing used immunoSEQ multiplex PCR; TCRdb keeps in-frame clones, though not all of them. Of approximately 88,000 clones detected, approximately 75% appear once; the ten largest clones hold approximately 46%. Sequenced sample: memory CD8+ T cells sorted from blood. The receptors stem from a man aged 25 to 45 in good health. CDR3s include the opening cysteine and the closing phenylalanine or tryptophan. The D gene is left open where the match is weak. Size is omitted from some rows. Given values are once, few, many or a class for expanded clones.

v_call: TRBV15; d_call: -; clone_size: -; j_call: TRBJ2-7; cdr3_aa: CATSNLGAYEQYF; cdr3_nt: TGTGCCACCAGCAATCTGGGCGCCTACGAGCAGTACTTC
v_call: TRBV28; d_call: TRBD2; clone_size: -; j_call: TRBJ2-1; cdr3_aa: CASSLTREGLGNEQFF; cdr3_nt: TGTGCCAGCAGTTTAACGCGGGAGGGCCTTGGAAATGAGCAGTTCTTC
v_call: TRBV27; d_call: TRBD2; clone_size: -; j_call: TRBJ2-7; cdr3_aa: CASSFGLAGYEQYF; cdr3_nt: TGTGCCAGCAGTTTCGGGCTAGCGGGTTACGAGCAGTACTTC
v_call: TRBV28; d_call: -; clone_size: many; j_call: TRBJ1-2; cdr3_aa: CASSYNYGYTF; cdr3_nt: TGTGCCAGCAGTTACAACTATGGCTACACCTTC
v_call: TRBV25-1; d_call: TRBD1; clone_size: -; j_call: TRBJ1-1; cdr3_aa: CASLRGTGVEAFF; cdr3_nt: TGTGCCAGCCTTCGCGGGACAGGGGTTGAAGCTTTCTTT
v_call: TRBV28; d_call: TRBD1; clone_size: few; j_call: TRBJ1-5; cdr3_aa: CASNDIGTGYDQPQHF; cdr3_nt: TGTGCCAGCAACGACATCGGGACAGGGTACGATCAGCCCCAGCATTTT
v_call: TRBV28; d_call: -; clone_size: -; j_call: TRBJ1-3; cdr3_aa: CASNSGWSSGNTIYF; cdr3_nt: TGTGCCAGCAATTCCGGTTGGAGCTCTGGAAACACCATATATTTT
v_call: TRBV27; d_call: TRBD1; clone_size: few; j_call: TRBJ2-3; cdr3_aa: CASSWGTGVTDTQYF; cdr3_nt: TGTGCCAGCAGTTGGGGGACAGGAGTGACAGATACGCAGTATTTT
v_call: TRBV6-5; d_call: TRBD2; clone_size: -; j_call: TRBJ2-2; cdr3_aa: CATDEGGFGTGELFF; cdr3_nt: TGTGCCACCGATGAGGGAGGGTTTGGGACCGGGGAGCTGTTTTTT
v_call: TRBV25-1; d_call: TRBD2; clone_size: -; j_call: TRBJ2-1; cdr3_aa: CASSESLRGGATHNEQFF; cdr3_nt: TGTGCCAGCAGTGAATCCCTTAGGGGAGGGGCGACACACAATGAGCAGTTCTTC
v_call: TRBV7-3; d_call: TRBD2; clone_size: many; j_call: TRBJ2-2; cdr3_aa: CASRRTGGLAGTGELFF; cdr3_nt: TGTGCCAGCAGACGAACAGGGGGACTAGCGGGCACCGGGGAGCTGTTTTTT
v_call: TRBV5-1; d_call: TRBD1; clone_size: -; j_call: TRBJ2-7; cdr3_aa: CASSRTGGSKEQYF; cdr3_nt: TGCGCCAGCAGCCGGACAGGGGGTTCTAAGGAGCAGTACTTC
v_call: TRBV29-1; d_call: -; clone_size: -; j_call: TRBJ2-4; cdr3_aa: CSVGLGEGNIQYF; cdr3_nt: TGCAGCGTTGGTTTAGGCGAGGGGAACATTCAGTACTTC
v_call: TRBV11-3; d_call: -; clone_size: -; j_call: TRBJ2-2; cdr3_aa: CASSSDTGELFF; cdr3_nt: TGTGCCAGCAGTTCGGACACCGGGGAGCTGTTTTTT
v_call: TRBV28; d_call: -; clone_size: few; j_call: TRBJ2-7; cdr3_aa: CASSDSSYEQYF; cdr3_nt: TGTGCCAGCAGTGACAGTTCCTACGAGCAGTACTTC
v_call: TRBV7-9; d_call: -; clone_size: -; j_call: TRBJ2-4; cdr3_aa: CASSPDSAKNIQYF; cdr3_nt: TGTGCCAGCAGCCCCGACAGCGCCAAAAACATTCAGTACTTC